A selection of T cell receptor beta chains follows, all from one sample in a study of shared clonotypes between healthy human individuals. The repertoire was sequenced with immunoSEQ multiplex PCR; TCRdb's copy has only in-frame clones and lacks some. Of about 2.5 million clones listed, 85% to 95% are singletons. Sequenced sample: naive CD4+ T cells from PBMCs. The receptors stem from a man aged 18 to 29 in good health. Some clones in this sample may be carry-over from other donors' samples. Both conserved end residues are part of each CDR3. A D gene is named only where the DNA matches it firmly. A row's size may be missing; if present it is once, few, many or a size class.

TRBJ1-1	TRBV30	.	TRBD1	14	CALRGHLYKTEAFF	TGTGCACTCAGGGGGCACCTTTATAAGACTGAAGCTTTCTTT
TRBJ2-7	TRBV23-1	once	.	17	CASSQRAGTPQNYEQYF	TGCGCCAGCAGTCAAAGGGCTGGGACTCCCCAGAACTACGAGCAGTACTTC
TRBJ2-1	TRBV9	.	TRBD2	17	CASSRTAGTSGMDEQFF	TGTGCCAGCAGCCGGACAGCGGGGACTAGCGGGATGGATGAGCAGTTCTTC
TRBJ2-5	TRBV7-3	.	TRBD1	14	CASSLTGVRETQYF	TGTGCCAGCAGCTTGACAGGGGTCCGAGAGACCCAGTACTTC
TRBJ2-1	TRBV25-1	.	TRBD1	15	CASSGDRGLRNEQFF	TGTGCCAGCAGTGGAGACAGGGGATTGAGAAATGAGCAGTTCTTC
TRBJ2-7	TRBV29-1	.	TRBD2	15	CSVEKGGPGRGEQYF	TGCAGCGTTGAAAAGGGAGGCCCAGGGAGGGGCGAGCAGTACTTC
TRBJ2-5	TRBV6-1	.	.	13	CASSRDLQETQYF	TGTGCCAGCAGCCGGGACTTACAAGAGACCCAGTACTTC
TRBJ2-1	TRBV19	once	TRBD1	16	CASSMRRAGGRNEQFF	TGTGCCAGTAGTATGCGTAGGGCAGGGGGTCGGAATGAGCAGTTCTTC
TRBJ2-3	TRBV7-2	once	.	13	CASSRRDTDTQYF	TGTGCCAGCAGCCGAAGAGACACAGATACGCAGTATTTT
TRBJ2-5	TRBV7-3	.	.	16	CASSFDAGRSRETQYF	TGTGCCAGCAGCTTCGATGCGGGAAGGAGTAGAGAGACCCAGTACTTC
TRBJ1-2	TRBV5-4	.	.	12	CASSNGPSGYTF	TGTGCCAGCAGCAACGGTCCCAGTGGCTACACCTTC
TRBJ1-1	TRBV2	few	TRBD1	12	CASREGTVEAFF	TGTGCCAGCAGAGAGGGGACAGTTGAAGCTTTCTTT
TRBJ2-4	TRBV6-1	.	.	14	CASSEDRFRNIQYF	TGTGCCAGCAGTGAAGACAGGTTCAGAAACATTCAGTACTTC
TRBJ1-1	TRBV10-1	.	.	14	CASSESWGGTEAFF	TGCGCCAGCAGTGAGTCTTGGGGGGGCACTGAAGCTTTCTTT
TRBJ1-2	TRBV5-4	once	TRBD1	15	CASSPGDRGNYGYTF	TGTGCCAGCAGCCCGGGGGACAGGGGGAACTATGGCTACACCTTC
TRBJ1-1	TRBV6-6	.	.	14	CASSPRMEGAEAFF	TGTGCCAGCAGCCCCAGGATGGAGGGAGCTGAAGCTTTCTTT
TRBJ2-7	TRBV19	.	TRBD2	15	CATRETSKTLYEQYF	TGTGCCACGCGAGAGACTAGCAAGACGCTATACGAGCAGTACTTC
TRBJ1-2	TRBV6-1	.	.	12	CASSDEGYGYTF	TGTGCCAGCAGTGATGAAGGCTATGGCTACACCTTC
TRBJ2-1	TRBV9	.	.	15	CASSVKHRSYNEQFF	TGTGCCAGCAGCGTAAAACACCGGTCCTACAATGAGCAGTTCTTC
TRBJ2-1	TRBV5-1	.	.	14	CASSYGTGYNEQFF	TGCGCCAGCAGCTACGGGACGGGGTACAATGAGCAGTTCTTC
TRBJ1-2	TRBV5-1	.	.	15	CASSPAGGSNYGYTF	TGCGCCAGCAGCCCCGCGGGAGGCTCTAACTATGGCTACACCTTC
TRBJ1-5	TRBV28	.	.	17	CASSSPPRAGGNQPQHF	TGTGCCAGCAGTTCGCCCCCTAGGGCAGGGGGCAATCAGCCCCAGCATTTT
TRBJ1-1	TRBV6-6	few	.	14	CASSYPSGGTEAFF	TGTGCCAGCAGTTACCCGAGCGGTGGAACTGAAGCTTTCTTT
TRBJ2-3	TRBV4-3	.	TRBD1	18	CASSQTRQGSGSADTQYF	TGCGCCAGCAGCCAGACCCGACAGGGGAGTGGATCCGCAGATACGCAGTATTTT
TRBJ2-1	TRBV9	.	TRBD2	15	CASSAGTTSGNEQFF	TGTGCCAGCAGCGCCGGGACTACCTCTGGGAATGAGCAGTTCTTC
TRBJ2-7	TRBV2	.	.	11	CASNSGWEQYF	TGTGCCAGCAATAGTGGTTGGGAGCAGTACTTC
TRBJ2-7	TRBV18	.	.	14	CASSPKAGNDEQYF	TGTGCCAGCTCACCAAAGGCAGGGAATGACGAGCAGTACTTC
TRBJ1-1	TRBV5-1	.	.	15	CASSPRGVRTTEAFF	TGCGCCAGCAGCCCCCGGGGGGTCCGGACGACTGAAGCTTTCTTT
TRBJ2-6	TRBV7-2	.	.	15	CASSPLGAGANVLTF	TGTGCCAGCAGCCCCTTGGGGGCTGGGGCCAACGTCCTGACTTTC
TRBJ2-5	TRBV4-1	.	TRBD2	15	CASSQQSGGQETQYF	TGCGCCAGCAGCCAACAGTCCGGGGGGCAAGAGACCCAGTACTTC
TRBJ2-7	TRBV2	.	.	12	CASRQAYYEQYF	TGTGCCAGCCGACAGGCTTATTACGAGCAGTACTTC
TRBJ1-1	TRBV5-5	.	TRBD1	14	CASSLLGTGTEAFF	TGTGCCAGCAGCTTGCTTGGGACAGGGACCGAAGCTTTCTTT
TRBJ2-7	TRBV4-2	.	TRBD2	18	CASSQEGLIAGNSYEQYF	TGTGCCAGCAGCCAAGAAGGTCTAATAGCGGGAAACTCCTACGAGCAGTACTTC
TRBJ1-1	TRBV7-2	.	.	14	CASSLDGVNTEAFF	TGTGCCAGCAGCTTAGATGGGGTGAACACTGAAGCTTTCTTT
TRBJ2-6	TRBV4-1	.	TRBD2	18	CASSQGGGSDSGANVLTF	TGCGCCAGCAGCCAAGGGGGAGGGTCCGACTCTGGGGCCAACGTCCTGACTTTC
TRBJ2-3	TRBV28	.	.	16	CASQDRVSSGADTQYF	TGTGCCAGCCAAGATCGGGTATCTTCTGGCGCAGATACGCAGTATTTT
TRBJ2-1	TRBV28	few	TRBD1	12	CASRGQWNEQFF	TGTGCCAGCAGGGGACAGTGGAATGAGCAGTTCTTC
TRBJ1-3	TRBV18	.	.	13	CASFALSGNTIYF	TGTGCCAGCTTCGCCCTCTCGGGAAACACCATATATTTT
TRBJ1-1	TRBV18	.	TRBD1	15	CVSSPIQGSNTEAFF	TGTGTCAGCTCACCCATACAGGGGTCGAACACTGAAGCTTTCTTT
TRBJ2-5	TRBV27	.	TRBD1	15	CASSPRTGLQETQYF	TGTGCCAGCAGTCCCCGGACAGGGTTACAAGAGACCCAGTACTTC
TRBJ1-2	TRBV25-1	.	.	16	CASSEPRIGQNYGYTF	TGTGCCAGCAGTGAACCCCGGATAGGACAGAACTATGGCTACACCTTC
TRBJ1-1	TRBV5-1	.	TRBD1	16	CASSLLGQGTNTEAFF	TGCGCCAGCAGCTTGTTAGGACAGGGGACGAACACTGAAGCTTTCTTT
TRBJ1-2	TRBV18	few	.	12	CASSSGQDGYTF	TGTGCCAGCTCATCAGGGCAGGATGGCTACACCTTC
TRBJ2-1	TRBV7-3	.	.	11	CASSDRNEQFF	TGTGCCAGCAGCGACCGCAATGAGCAGTTCTTC
TRBJ2-3	TRBV11-1	.	.	13	CASSGGHWDTQYF	TGTGCCAGCAGCGGCGGGCATTGGGATACGCAGTATTTT